This passage covers 8 T cell receptor beta chains from one sample sequenced in a study of blood T cell repertoires in COVID-19. Here immunoSEQ multiplex PCR was the method, and the copy in TCRdb shows in-frame clones only, minus some. The sample includes about 140,000 clones, about nine tenths of them seen just once. Sequencing was carried out using PBMCs or T cells enriched from blood (not recorded which). The source of these receptors is a man aged 55 to 70 who had recovered from COVID-19.

The chain uses TRBV6-5 and TRBJ1-1; D is unclear. Per germline, CDR1 MNHEY and CDR2 SVGAGI. This CDR3 contains 14 residues. Trimming took off 6 bases at V and 0 bases at J, with 11 bases between the two ends. For the CDR3, the DNA is TGTGCCAGCAGAGCAGACACGGTGAACACTGAAGCTTTCTTT. It encodes CASRADTVNTEAFF.

The V call is TRBV6-1, the J call TRBJ1-2, with D uncertain. Trimming pared 2 bases from V and 4 bases from J, leaving 14 bases between. The CDR3 extends over 15 amino acids. CDR1 and CDR2 (germline): MNHNS, SASEGT. The CDR3 DNA is TGTGCCAGCAGTGAACGAACAAGTTCCCCCTATGGCTACACCTTC. Translated, it gives CASSERTSSPYGYTF.

This chain joins TRBV28 and TRBJ1-4, with D unclear. Germline CDR1 is MDHEN and CDR2 is SYDVKM. V dropped 5 bases and J dropped 0 bases, with 10 bases sitting between them. This CDR3 comprises 15 residues. CDR3 region: CASSAHSATNEKLFF. The CDR3 nucleotides are TGTGCCAGCAGTGCCCATAGTGCAACTAATGAAAAACTGTTTTTT.

This clone was recorded once. The chain joins TRBV10-3 to TRBJ1-4, with D hard to call. V was trimmed by 10 bases and J by 7 bases, leaving 19 bases between them. The germline V gene encodes CDR1 ENHRY and CDR2 SYGVKD. The CDR3 spans 14 residues. The CDR3: CATSKSDGGEKLFF. The CDR3 coding sequence is TGTGCCACCTCAAAAAGCGACGGTGGTGAAAAACTGTTTTTT.

This sequence joins TRBV6-6 and TRBJ1-5; 8 nucleotides match TRBD1. Per germline, CDR1 MNHNY and CDR2 SVGAGI (reference sequence). This CDR3 is built from 14 residues. V was pared by 5 bases and J by 5 bases, with 5 bases of the junction left unmatched. The CDR3 protein is CASSTGGSDQPQHF. Written as DNA, the CDR3 is TGTGCCAGCAGTACAGGGGGTTCGGATCAGCCCCAGCATTTT.

This rearrangement joins TRBV15 to TRBJ2-7; the D gene is possibly TRBD1 (5 bases). The V end was cut by 0 bases, the J end by 3 bases, with 18 bases between. The CDR3 is made up of 17 amino acids. Looked up from germline, CDR1 is LNHNV and CDR2 is YYDKDF (reference sequence). DNA for the CDR3: TGTGCCACCAGCAGAGATTTAAAGAAGGGGCATGTCTACGAGCAGTACTTC. It codes for CATSRDLKKGHVYEQYF.

The genes are TRBV18 and TRBJ2-7; 7 bases are shared with TRBD2. The J segment lost 2 bases and the V segment lost 3 bases, leaving 10 bases of the junction unmatched. This CDR3 has 16 residues. CDR1 is KGHSH and CDR2 is LQKENI in the germline V gene. CDR3 sequence: CASSPASGGHTYEQYF. DNA for the CDR3: TGTGCCAGCTCACCCGCTAGCGGAGGACATACCTACGAGCAGTACTTC.

The V gene is TRBV28, the J gene TRBJ2-3, with 7 bases fitting TRBD2. This CDR3 is 15 amino acids long. Germline V gene lookup returns CDR1 MDHEN and CDR2 SYDVKM. The trim removed 5 bases at V and 3 bases at J, leaving 8 bases unmatched. The chain's CDR3 is CASSRLAELTDTQYF. CDR3 nucleotides: TGTGCCAGCAGTCGTCTAGCGGAACTAACAGATACGCAGTATTTT. Full variable domain (missing parts from reference TRBV28 and TRBJ2-3): DVKVTQSSRYLVKRTGEKVFLECVQDMDHENMFWYRQDPGLGLRLIYFSYDVKMKEKGDIPEGYSVSREKKERFSLILESASTNQTSMYLCASSRLAELTDTQYFGPGTRLTVL.